What follows are 8 T cell receptor beta chains derived from one specimen sequenced in a study of T cell responses to AZD1222 COVID-19 vaccine. TCRdb's copy holds only in-frame clones and misses some; the assay was immunoSEQ multiplex PCR. The table lists about 120,000 clones, approximately 94% of them singletons. The material sequenced was peripheral blood, taken 28 days after the second AZD1222 dose. These receptors came from an adult who received the AZD1222 COVID-19 vaccine.

The gene calls are TRBV11-2 and TRBJ2-7, with D perhaps TRBD1 or TRBD2 (5 bases each). Germline V gene sequence: CDR1 SGHAT, CDR2 FQNNGV. This CDR3 has 14 amino acids. Deletions cut 5 bases from V and 1 base from J, with 12 bases between. The CDR3 DNA reads as TGTGCCAGCAGCCTAGGGGACGCTTCCTACGAGCAGTACTTC. Translating gives CASSLGDASYEQYF.

This chain links TRBV5-1 with TRBJ2-2; 9 nucleotides line up with TRBD2. The junction had 6 bases not matched to a gene; V was cut back by 3 bases and J by 3 bases. The V gene's germline CDR1 is SGHRS and CDR2 YFSETQ. The CDR3 sequence is 16 residues long. The CDR3 is CASSSGLAGYTGELFF. CDR3 DNA: TGCGCCAGCAGCTCGGGTCTAGCGGGGTACACCGGGGAGCTGTTTTTT.

The chain joins TRBV11-2 to TRBJ2-3; weak D call: TRBD2 (7 bases). This CDR3 contains 16 residues. CDR1 is SGHAT, CDR2 FQNNGV, per germline. V lost 3 bases, J lost 0 bases, and 13 bases lay in between. CDR3 in DNA: TGTGCCAGCAGCTTTGGACGGGGGGCCAGCACAGATACGCAGTATTTT. Protein sequence: CASSFGRGASTDTQYF. The full variable domain, completed using reference TRBV11-2 and TRBJ2-3, is EAGVAQSPRYKIIEKRQSVAFWCNPISGHATLYWYQQILGQGPKLLIQFQNNGVVDDSQLPKDRFSAERLKGVDSTLKIQPAKLEDSAVYLCASSFGRGASTDTQYFGPGTRLTVL.

The rearrangement uses TRBV15 and TRBJ2-3; perhaps D is TRBD1 or TRBD2 (5 bases each). V dropped 0 bases and J dropped 4 bases, with 14 bases sitting between them. This CDR3 is 16 amino acids long. In germline, CDR1 is LNHNV, CDR2 YYDKDF (reference sequence). The CDR3 DNA reads as TGTGCCACCAGCAGAGACCCCAGTTGGGACCCAGATACGCAGTATTTT. Encoded protein: CATSRDPSWDPDTQYF.

This chain uses TRBV11-2 with TRBJ1-3; TRBD1 might be the D (5 bases). Trimming removed 5 bases from V and 0 bases from J, with 17 bases in between. The CDR3 runs 17 residues. CDR1 is SGHAT and CDR2 is FQNNGV in the germline V gene. The CDR3 protein is CASSPRGGRSSGNTIYF. The CDR3 DNA reads TGTGCCAGCAGCCCCCGGGGGGGACGAAGCTCTGGAAACACCATATATTTT.

The sample holds one count of this clone. This rearrangement joins TRBV27 to TRBJ1-2; the D is unclear. The germline V gene encodes CDR1 MNHEY and CDR2 SMNVEV (reference sequence). V lost 6 bases to trimming and J lost 1 base, with 15 bases between them. This CDR3 region has 15 residues. This chain's CDR3 is CASRGAGEVNYGYTF. The CDR3, as DNA: TGTGCCAGCAGAGGAGCAGGCGAAGTTAACTATGGCTACACCTTC.

The chain employs TRBV5-6 and TRBJ2-7; 8 bases align to TRBD1. Germline CDR1 and CDR2: SGHDT and YYEEEE. Unmatched junction bases numbered 9, after V lost 0 bases and J lost 4 bases. There are 16 residues in the CDR3. Here the CDR3 reads CASSLEISDRAYEQYF. DNA for the CDR3: TGTGCCAGCAGCTTGGAGATTTCGGACAGGGCATACGAGCAGTACTTC.

In this sample, this clone turned up once. This chain joins TRBV19 and TRBJ1-2, with D perhaps TRBD1 (6 bases). Per germline, CDR1 LNHDA and CDR2 SQIVND (reference sequence). V lost 7 bases, J lost 2 bases, and 17 bases lay in between. There are 15 residues in the CDR3. The CDR3 sequence: CASNQQGRVNYGYTF. The CDR3 region has the DNA TGTGCCAGTAACCAACAGGGAAGGGTCAACTATGGCTACACCTTC.